The next 16 T cell receptor beta chains were all read from a single sample in a study of blood T cells in healthy people across ages. Primed by a sample-barcoded 5' primer and a J-beta primer mix, a second PCR proceeded for 7 to 11 cycles. MiXCR, run by TCRdb on the 5' RACE reads, gives a single entry per CDR3 protein. This sample has 550,000 to 700,000 distinct CDR3 sequences, with 27% found just once. The sequenced sample was blood. The receptors stem from a woman in her 70s in good health.

V and J are TRBV5-1 and TRBJ1-1; 11 bases are shared with TRBD1. Trimming at V came to 4 bases and at J to 4 bases, leaving 12 bases not matched to a gene. Germline V gene sequence: CDR1 SGHRS, CDR2 YFSETQ. This CDR3 has 17 amino acids. The CDR3 DNA reads TGCGCCAGCAGCCTAAGGACAGGGGGCTCGGGTCGCACTGAAGCTTTCTTT. Protein: CASSLRTGGSGRTEAFF.

At least ten counts were recorded for this clonotype. The chain combines TRBV6-5 with TRBJ1-4; D is unclear. The CDR3 length is 18 residues. V lost 2 bases to trimming and J lost 4 bases, with 20 bases between them. The germline gives CDR1 MNHEY, CDR2 SVGAGI. CDR3 in amino acids: CASSYEPIRSAGNEKLFF. The DNA of the CDR3 is TGTGCCAGCAGTTACGAACCGATCCGTTCGGCGGGTAATGAAAAACTGTTTTTT.

There are a few counts of this clonotype. The rearrangement links TRBV3-1 to TRBJ1-6; the D gene is possibly TRBD1 (5 bases). Trimming took off 4 bases at V and 7 bases at J, with 14 bases between the two ends. The CDR3 covers 15 residues. Germline-derived CDR1 and CDR2 are LGHDT and YNNKEL (reference sequence). The CDR3 region is CASSPGRDGNSPLHF. CDR3 coding DNA: TGTGCCAGCAGCCCCGGTCGGGACGGGAATTCACCCCTCCACTTT.

The genes are TRBV10-3 and TRBJ2-3; 7 nucleotides align to TRBD2. V lost 6 bases, J lost 4 bases, and 13 bases stayed unmatched. Germline CDR1 reads ENHRY; CDR2 reads SYGVKD. The CDR3 has 16 residues. CDR3 bases: TGTGCCATCAGCTACGGAAGCCCGGGGGGTCCAGATACGCAGTATTTT. Translation: CAISYGSPGGPDTQYF.

This chain joins TRBV5-1 and TRBJ2-3; 11 positions agree with TRBD1. Per the germline V gene, CDR1 is SGHRS and CDR2 is YFSETQ. This CDR3 has 14 residues. The V gene end was trimmed by 8 bases and the J gene end by 3 bases; junction bases not matched to a gene: 5. CDR3 DNA sequence: TGCGCCAGTTCAGGGGACAGGGGGACAGATACGCAGTATTTT. As protein: CASSGDRGTDTQYF.

The chain has TRBV12-3 or TRBV12-4 and TRBJ1-2; unclear D gene. The CDR3 has 14 amino acids. V was clipped by 2 bases and J by 0 bases, with 7 bases between them. CDR3 nucleotides: TGTGCCAGCAGTTTACGGCAGACTAACTATGGCTACACCTTC. Translated, it gives CASSLRQTNYGYTF.

This clonotype was observed many times. The chain couples TRBV7-2 to TRBJ2-1; 15 bases map to TRBD2. The trim removed 2 bases at V and 10 bases at J, leaving 15 bases unmatched. Germline V lookup: CDR1 SGHTA, CDR2 FQGNSA. CDR3 length equals 19 residues. The DNA for the CDR3 is TGTGCCAGCAGCTTACGGGGACTAGCGGGGGGCCAAATTTCTTACGAGCAGTTCTTC. Residues: CASSLRGLAGGQISYEQFF.

The V call is TRBV2, the J call TRBJ2-1, with TRBD1 matching over 9 bases. The DNA end is a closer match to TRBJ2-5, so the J assignment may be wrong. CDR1 and CDR2 from the germline V gene are SNHLY and FYNNEI. This CDR3 spans 14 amino acids. This CDR3 reads CATSQGALRETQYF. The DNA of the CDR3 is TGTGCCACCTCACAGGGGGCCCTAAGGGAGACCCAGTACTTC.

This rearrangement joins TRBV20-1 to TRBJ2-3; D may correspond to TRBD1 or TRBD2 (5 bases each). Germline V gives CDR1 DFQATT, CDR2 SNEGSKA (reference sequence). With 4 bases removed from V and 1 base from J, the gap between germline ends came to 24 bases. CDR3 length: 18 residues. CDR3 protein: CSAIQGPPIGGGTDTQYF. The CDR3 DNA is TGCAGTGCTATCCAGGGACCGCCGATTGGAGGTGGCACAGATACGCAGTATTTT.

This clonotype has a handful of counts. The chain's CDR3 is CASSFITVGETQYF. CDR3 DNA sequence: TGCGCCAGCAGCTTTATCACGGTCGGCGAGACCCAGTACTTC. The V gene is TRBV5-1, the J gene TRBJ2-5; D gene uncertain. Between the trimmed V and J ends, which lost 2 bases and 5 bases, there was a span of 13 bases. The CDR3 spans 14 residues. The germline CDR1 and CDR2 sequences are SGHRS and YFSETQ.

This clonotype came up a few times. The rearrangement joins TRBV27 to TRBJ1-2; weak D call: TRBD1 (5 bases). Germline-derived CDR1 and CDR2 are MNHEY and SMNVEV (reference sequence). The CDR3 sequence is 15 residues long. Trimming cost V 0 bases and J 0 bases, with 8 bases left between them. Written as DNA, the CDR3 is TGTGCCAGCAGTTTATCCGGGACGGCTAACTATGGCTACACCTTC. Its protein is CASSLSGTANYGYTF.

This clonotype occurred a few times. The gene calls are TRBV25-1 and TRBJ1-1; D is undetermined. The germline V and J ends were trimmed by 4 bases and 7 bases, with 13 bases remaining between them. Germline loops: CDR1 MGHDK, CDR2 SYGVNS. CDR3 length: 13 amino acids. CDR3: CASSVHMGGEAFF. The CDR3 nucleotides are TGTGCCAGCAGTGTACACATGGGAGGTGAAGCTTTCTTT.

About this clonotype: A read error may explain this, as a much larger clone is one base away. The gene calls are TRBV6-2 or TRBV6-3 and TRBJ1-1, with 7 bases identical to TRBD1. The length of the CDR3 is 13 residues. Germline assignment: CDR1 MNHEY and CDR2 SVGEGT. Unmatched junction bases numbered 4, after V lost 8 bases and J lost 1 base. CDR3 sequence: CASDRDTNTEAFF. CDR3 nucleotide sequence: TGTGCCAGCGACAGGGACACGAACACTGAAGCTTTCTTT.

The chain recombines TRBV10-3 with TRBJ2-5; 8 bases agree with TRBD2. With 5 bases clipped from V and 4 bases from J, the junction kept 9 bases outside the gene matches. The germline CDR1 and CDR2 sequences are ENHRY and SYGVKD. This CDR3 comprises 15 residues. In DNA form, the CDR3 reads TGTGCCATCAGTCCGGGACTAGGAGATGCAGAGACCCAGTACTTC. Translation gives CAISPGLGDAETQYF.

This clonotype was recorded a few times. The gene calls are TRBV15 and TRBJ2-7, with TRBD2 matching over 9 bases. The DNA end is a closer match to TRBJ2-5, so the J assignment may be wrong. Germline CDR1 and CDR2: LNHNV and YYDKDF (reference sequence). This CDR3 region has 16 residues. CDR3 sequence (DNA): TGTGCCACCAGCAGGAATAGCGGGGGTTCCCGAGAGACCCAGTACTTC. Amino acid sequence: CATSRNSGGSRETQYF.

Only a few counts were recorded for this clonotype. Here the CDR3 omits its conserved ending phenylalanine or tryptophan, so a read error is the likely source. The chain recombines TRBV20-1 with TRBJ2-5; TRBD1 agrees at 8 bases. V was clipped by 5 bases and J by 0 bases; unmatched bases: 2. CDR1 is DFQATT, CDR2 SNEGSKA, per germline (reference sequence). This CDR3 is built from 13 residues. The CDR3 region has the DNA TGCAGTGCTCGGGGACAGGACCAAGAGACCCAGTACCTC. This encodes CSARGQDQETQYL.